Shown below are 13 T cell receptor beta chains from a single sample sequenced in a study of shared clonotypes between healthy human individuals. Naive CD8 cells lacked CD45RO and underwent positive selection for CCR7, leaving out terminally differentiated effector memory CD45RA+ cells. Data came from immunoSEQ multiplex PCR; TCRdb stores just in-frame clones and leaves some out. Found here are approximately 2,200,000 clones, more than 85% of them singletons; the top ten hold over 1.5%. Sample: naive CD8+ T cells from PBMCs. These TCRs come from a man aged 18 to 29 in good health. Some clones in this sample may be carry-over from other donors' samples.

This clone was observed a few times. The chain employs TRBV29-1 and TRBJ2-5; 8 bases match TRBD2. The CDR3 contains 15 residues. Germline-derived CDR1 and CDR2 are SQVTM and ANQGSEA. V lost 4 bases to trimming and J lost 5 bases; unmatched junction nucleotides: 12. In DNA, the CDR3 is TGCAGCGTTGTGGCGGGGGGCAGGAGTGGTGAGACCCAGTACTTC. Its protein is CSVVAGGRSGETQYF.

The CDR3 loop reads CASSLRVPTSNQPQHF. CDR3 DNA sequence: TGTGCCAGCAGTTTAAGAGTGCCGACGAGCAATCAGCCCCAGCATTTT. The genes are TRBV28 and TRBJ1-5; no clear D. The CDR3 extends over 16 amino acids. Germline V gene sequence: CDR1 MDHEN, CDR2 SYDVKM. Trimming shortened V by 2 bases and J by 1 base, and 12 bases separated the two germline ends.

The J gene is TRBJ1-4, the V gene TRBV5-1; D unclear. The germline V and J ends were trimmed by 6 bases and 0 bases, with 6 bases remaining between them. The CDR3 spans 13 residues. Germline CDR1 SGHRS, CDR2 YFSETQ. CDR3: CASTGTTNEKLFF. Written as DNA, the CDR3 is TGCGCCAGCACTGGTACAACTAATGAAAAACTGTTTTTT.

The chain employs TRBV21-1 and TRBJ2-3; TRBD1 is taken as the D call from the table, unchecked against the DNA. TRBV21-1 has pseudogene status. This CDR3 has 16 residues. The CDR3 bases are TGTGCCAGCAGCAAGTGGTGTCAGGCTAGCACAGATACGCAGTATTTT. It specifies CASSKWCQASTDTQYF.

With respect to this clone: This specimen includes other DNA sequences encoding the same CDR3. The V gene is TRBV7-9, the J gene TRBJ2-5; no firm D call. CDR3 length equals 12 residues. The germline CDR1 and CDR2 sequences are SEHNR and FQNEAQ (reference sequence). The V and J ends lost 5 bases and 2 bases respectively, with 6 bases between them. CDR3 sequence (DNA): TGTGCCAGCAGCCATTCACAAGAGACCCAGTACTTC. It is translated as CASSHSQETQYF.

As for this clone: This sample includes further DNA sequences coding for the same CDR3. The chain is built from TRBV28 and TRBJ1-5; the D is unclear. The CDR3 has 11 amino acids. V dropped 5 bases and J dropped 5 bases, with 4 bases sitting between them. Germline V gene data show CDR1 as MDHEN and CDR2 as SYDVKM. In DNA form, the CDR3 reads TGTGCCAGCAGTCAGCATCAGCCCCAGCATTTT. Translated: CASSQHQPQHF.

The V call is TRBV28, the J call TRBJ1-1, with unresolved D. CDR1 and CDR2 (germline): MDHEN, SYDVKM. This CDR3 is built from 15 residues. The V and J ends lost 2 bases and 3 bases respectively, with 13 bases between them. CDR3 sequence (DNA): TGTGCCAGCAGTTTAAGGGCCGCAGGTGACACTGAAGCTTTCTTT. This codes for CASSLRAAGDTEAFF.

V is TRBV28 and J is TRBJ2-1, with 7 bases that match TRBD2. The CDR3 is made up of 16 amino acids. Looked up from germline, CDR1 is MDHEN and CDR2 is SYDVKM. The ends lost 3 bases at V and 8 bases at J; junction bases unmatched: 13. CDR3 sequence: CASSLGEPGTKDEQFF. In nucleotides, the CDR3 is TGTGCCAGCAGTTTGGGGGAACCGGGGACTAAGGATGAGCAGTTCTTC.

CDR3 sequence: CASTNYEQYF. In DNA, the CDR3 is TGTGCCAGCACCAACTACGAGCAGTACTTC. The chain carries TRBV2 and TRBJ2-7, with D unclear. CDR3 size: 10 residues. V gave up 7 bases and J gave up 3 bases, with 4 bases separating them. Germline loops: CDR1 SNHLY, CDR2 FYNNEI.

This chain joins TRBV10-3 and TRBJ2-7; TRBD2 matches 7 bases. The trim removed 0 bases at V and 6 bases at J, leaving 11 bases unmatched. The CDR3 consists of 16 residues. The germline V gene has CDR1 ENHRY and CDR2 SYGVKD. This CDR3 is CAISESFGRREIEQYF. The CDR3 region has the DNA TGTGCCATCAGTGAGTCGTTCGGGAGGCGGGAGATCGAGCAGTACTTC.

CDR3 region: CASGRGRNSYNEQFF. The CDR3 coding sequence is TGTGCCAGCGGGCGTGGCAGGAACTCCTACAATGAGCAGTTCTTC. The chain combines TRBV21-1 with TRBJ2-1; the table's D call, TRBD1, has no DNA check behind it. TRBV21-1 is given as a pseudogene. The CDR3 has 15 amino acids.

This chain uses TRBV19 with TRBJ2-5, with D perhaps assigned TRBD1 or TRBD2 (6 bases each). The CDR3 contains 13 residues. Germline V CDR1 and CDR2: LNHDA, SQIVND (reference sequence). Deletions cut 5 bases from V and 7 bases from J, with 14 bases between. DNA for the CDR3: TGTGCCAGTAGTTTCGGGGGCGGAGGGACCCAGTACTTC. It translates to CASSFGGGGTQYF.

V and J are TRBV7-3 and TRBJ2-7, with D possibly TRBD1 on 5 matching bases. The length of the CDR3 is 13 residues. The germline gives CDR1 SGHTA, CDR2 FQGTGA. V lost 5 bases and J lost 3, with 11 bases in between. The CDR3, as DNA: TGTGCCAGCAGCCTGGGGCACCTCTACGAGCAGTACTTC. This codes for CASSLGHLYEQYF.